This T cell receptor beta chain was identified in a study of cytomegalovirus exposure and HLA in healthy donors. Across the whole study: Of some 410 genotyped donors, 81% grouped in the Caucasian-associated ancestry cluster.

General study findings and limits: Earlier results showed most TCR beta V segments being productive about 90% or about 30% of the time. In terms of immune exposure information, only CMV serostatus was available.

On this clone: The antigen remains undetermined.

PCR primers comprised 60 Vbeta and 13 Jbeta primers. Data came from immunoSEQ multiplex PCR; TCRdb stores just in-frame clones and leaves some out. The repertoire has around 240,000 clones, about 80% of them found once; the top ten carry 5.4%. Sequenced: PBMCs. This clonotype was obtained from a woman aged 40 to 50 in good health and CMV-seropositive.

The CDR3 reads CASSMRLSEDTQYF. CDR3 DNA: TGTGCCAGCAGTATGCGACTCTCCGAAGATACGCAGTATTTT. The chain couples TRBV6-5 to TRBJ2-3, with D unclear. V shed 5 bases and J shed 5 bases, with 14 bases lying between them. Germline V gene sequence: CDR1 MNHEY, CDR2 SVGAGI. The CDR3 has 14 amino acids.